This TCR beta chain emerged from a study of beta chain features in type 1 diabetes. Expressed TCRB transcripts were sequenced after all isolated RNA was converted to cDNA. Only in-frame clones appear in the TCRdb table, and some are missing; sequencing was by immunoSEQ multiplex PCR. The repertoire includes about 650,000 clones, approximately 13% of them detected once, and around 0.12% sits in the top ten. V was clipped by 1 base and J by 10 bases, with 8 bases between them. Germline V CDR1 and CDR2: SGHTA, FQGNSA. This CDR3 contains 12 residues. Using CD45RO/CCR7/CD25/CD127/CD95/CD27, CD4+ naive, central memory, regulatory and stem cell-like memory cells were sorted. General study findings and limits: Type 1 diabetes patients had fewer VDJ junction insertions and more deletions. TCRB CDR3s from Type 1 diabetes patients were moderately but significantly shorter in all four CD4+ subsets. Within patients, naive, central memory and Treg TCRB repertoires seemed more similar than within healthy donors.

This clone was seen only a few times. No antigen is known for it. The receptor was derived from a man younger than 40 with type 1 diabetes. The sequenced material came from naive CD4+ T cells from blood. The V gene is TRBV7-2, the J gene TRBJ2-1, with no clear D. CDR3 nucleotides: TGTGCCAGCAGCTTAGAGGGCAGAGAGCAGTTCTTC. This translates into CASSLEGREQFF.